Below are 18 T cell receptor beta chains sequenced from a single sample in a study of somatic mutations in cytotoxic T cells in rheumatoid arthritis. Only in-frame clones appear in the TCRdb table, and some are missing; sequencing was by immunoSEQ multiplex PCR. Altogether tens of thousands of clones are present, approximately 84% being singletons, with the ten largest covering more than 2.5%. Sequencing was carried out using CD8+ T cells sorted from blood. The receptors come from a man aged 35 to 55 in good health.

This rearrangement joins TRBV28 to TRBJ2-7; D call uncertain. Germline V lookup: CDR1 MDHEN, CDR2 SYDVKM. The V gene lost 5 bases and the J gene lost 4 bases, with 15 bases spanning the gap. This CDR3 is 14 amino acids long. The CDR3, as DNA: TGTGCCAGCAGTCCAAGGGCCCACCGGTACGAGCAGTACTTC. Translated: CASSPRAHRYEQYF.

Note on this clone: Compared with germline, one end of the junction differs, possibly owing to a read error. V and J are TRBV7-7 and TRBJ2-5; 7 bases align to TRBD1. Germline CDR1 and CDR2: SSHAT and FNYEAQ (reference sequence). This CDR3 is 16 amino acids long. DNA for the CDR3: TGTGCTAGCAGCTTAAGCGAGGGGGCGCCGGGTGAGACCCAGTACTTC. Its protein product is CASSLSEGAPGETQYF.

This clone was observed a handful of times. This rearrangement joins TRBV9 to TRBJ2-7; TRBD2 agrees at 7 bases. Unmatched junction bases numbered 8, after V lost 3 bases and J lost 2 bases. The CDR3 is 15 amino acids. Germline V gene data show CDR1 as SGDLS and CDR2 as YYNGEE. CDR3 coding DNA: TGTGCCAGCAGCGCAACCACCGGGACTACCTACGAGCAGTACTTC. It is translated as CASSATTGTTYEQYF.

This clone was seen just once. V gene TRBV6-5 combines with J gene TRBJ2-3, with a tentative D call TRBD2 (5 bases). Germline assignment: CDR1 MNHEY and CDR2 SVGAGI. This CDR3 is built from 14 residues. V was clipped by 7 bases and J by 0 bases, with 11 bases between them. CDR3 nucleotide sequence: TGTGCCAGCATGGCTGGAGGTAGCACAGATACGCAGTATTTT. Protein product: CASMAGGSTDTQYF.

J is TRBJ1-4 and V is TRBV5-1, with D unclear. CDR1 and CDR2 from the germline V gene are SGHRS and YFSETQ. This CDR3 has 15 amino acids. With 1 base removed from V and 0 bases from J, the gap between germline ends came to 7 bases. The CDR3 spells CASSLRAATNEKLFF. The CDR3 DNA reads TGCGCCAGCAGCTTGAGGGCAGCAACTAATGAAAAACTGTTTTTT.

The V gene is TRBV29-1, the J gene TRBJ2-1; TRBD2 agrees at 12 bases. The CDR3 length is 15 residues. Losses at the gene ends were 3 bases for V and 4 bases for J; bases not matched to a gene: 4. Germline loops: CDR1 SQVTM, CDR2 ANQGSEA. CDR3 amino acids: CSVDGLAGFYNEQFF. CDR3 nucleotides: TGCAGCGTTGATGGACTAGCGGGGTTTTACAATGAGCAGTTCTTC.

This chain uses TRBV10-3 with TRBJ2-1; unclear D gene. Germline lookup yields CDR1 ENHRY and CDR2 SYGVKD. Trimming took 3 bases from V and 0 from J, leaving 6 bases between them. CDR3 length: 14 residues. CDR3 region: CAISDLSSYNEQFF. CDR3 DNA sequence: TGTGCCATCAGTGATTTAAGCTCCTACAATGAGCAGTTCTTC.

This chain links TRBV2 with TRBJ2-7; D gene uncertain. The CDR3 length is 15 residues. The V gene's germline CDR1 is SNHLY and CDR2 FYNNEI. Trimming removed 3 bases at V and 0 bases at J, with 12 bases between. Written as DNA, the CDR3 is TGTGCCAGCAGTGAGAGTAGGGCCCGCTCCTACGAGCAGTACTTC. Protein: CASSESRARSYEQYF.

The rearrangement joins TRBV6-4 to TRBJ2-3; D is possibly TRBD1 or TRBD2 (5 bases each). Trimming stripped 8 bases from V and 0 bases from J, with 15 bases between. The CDR3 spans 15 residues. Germline-derived CDR1 and CDR2 are MRHNA and SNTAGT. The DNA for the CDR3 is TGTGCCAGCCAACTAGAACAGGAAAGCACAGATACGCAGTATTTT. It specifies CASQLEQESTDTQYF.

V is TRBV7-9 and J is TRBJ1-4, with 10 bases that match TRBD1. Unmatched junction bases numbered 6, after V lost 5 bases and J lost 6 bases. Per the germline V gene, CDR1 is SEHNR and CDR2 is FQNEAQ (reference sequence). This CDR3 is built from 15 residues. The CDR3 spells CASSVGTGVDEKLFF. The CDR3 DNA reads as TGTGCCAGCAGCGTAGGGACAGGGGTGGATGAAAAACTGTTTTTT.

The rearrangement links TRBV28 to TRBJ2-1; no clear D gene. The CDR3 sequence is 11 residues long. Trimming cost V 3 bases and J 10 bases, with 7 bases left between them. Germline CDR1 is MDHEN and CDR2 is SYDVKM. This CDR3 reads CASSFGYEQFF. Written as DNA, the CDR3 is TGTGCCAGCAGTTTTGGATACGAGCAGTTCTTC.

The V gene is TRBV28, the J gene TRBJ2-2; D gene unclear. The CDR3 covers 15 residues. Trimming shortened V by 6 bases and J by 4 bases, and 15 bases separated the two germline ends. Looked up from germline, CDR1 is MDHEN and CDR2 is SYDVKM. In DNA form, the CDR3 reads TGTGCCAGCAGCCCTGTTGGCCGGGCCACCGGGGAGCTGTTTTTT. Translating it yields CASSPVGRATGELFF.

This rearrangement joins TRBV15 to TRBJ1-4; D is perhaps TRBD1 (5 bases). CDR3 length: 24 residues. Trimming took off 2 bases at V and 0 bases at J, with 34 bases between the two ends. Germline assignment: CDR1 LNHNV and CDR2 YYDKDF (reference sequence). This CDR3 is CATSRPRGTPPWSHEITTNEKLFF. The CDR3 DNA follows: TGTGCCACCAGCAGACCACGGGGGACTCCTCCTTGGTCCCATGAAATTACAACTAATGAAAAACTGTTTTTT.

The chain's CDR3 is CASSAGTGIYEQYF. In nucleotides, the CDR3 is TGTGCCAGCAGTGCCGGGACAGGGATCTACGAGCAGTACTTC. The J gene is TRBJ2-7, the V gene TRBV6-5; 9 positions agree with TRBD1. Unmatched junction bases numbered 5, after V lost 5 bases and J lost 3 bases. CDR1 is MNHEY, CDR2 SVGAGI, per germline. The CDR3 is 14 residues long.

The V gene is TRBV27, the J gene TRBJ1-5; 8 nucleotides line up with TRBD1. Germline CDR1 reads MNHEY; CDR2 reads SMNVEV (reference sequence). CDR3 length: 14 amino acids. Trimming removed 0 bases from V and 6 bases from J; junction bases left unmatched: 1. The CDR3 reads CASSLSQGGQPQHF. The CDR3 DNA follows: TGTGCCAGCAGTTTATCACAGGGGGGTCAGCCCCAGCATTTT.

The chain has TRBV6-1 and TRBJ2-3; 7 bases map to TRBD2. Germline V gene lookup returns CDR1 MNHNS and CDR2 SASEGT. The CDR3 loop spans 19 amino acids. Unmatched junction bases numbered 14, after V lost 1 base and J lost 1 base. As DNA, the CDR3 is TGTGCCAGCAGTGAAGGGGCGGGAGTTTCTTTTGTGGGCACAGATACGCAGTATTTT. It yields the protein CASSEGAGVSFVGTDTQYF.

The rearrangement uses TRBV27 and TRBJ2-3, with D unclear. V lost 4 bases and J lost 1, with 6 bases in between. The CDR3 covers 13 residues. Germline-derived CDR1 and CDR2 are MNHEY and SMNVEV (reference sequence). The CDR3 DNA follows: TGTGCCAGCAGTTACCCCGGCACAGATACGCAGTATTTT. This encodes CASSYPGTDTQYF.

The chain employs TRBV7-9 and TRBJ2-7; D possibly corresponds to TRBD1 (6 bases). Trimming cost V 7 bases and J 2 bases, with 12 bases left between them. The CDR3 sequence is 13 residues long. Germline lookup yields CDR1 SEHNR and CDR2 FQNEAQ (reference sequence). The CDR3 loop is CASNTGQAYEQYF. For the CDR3, the DNA is TGTGCCAGCAACACGGGACAAGCCTACGAGCAGTACTTC.